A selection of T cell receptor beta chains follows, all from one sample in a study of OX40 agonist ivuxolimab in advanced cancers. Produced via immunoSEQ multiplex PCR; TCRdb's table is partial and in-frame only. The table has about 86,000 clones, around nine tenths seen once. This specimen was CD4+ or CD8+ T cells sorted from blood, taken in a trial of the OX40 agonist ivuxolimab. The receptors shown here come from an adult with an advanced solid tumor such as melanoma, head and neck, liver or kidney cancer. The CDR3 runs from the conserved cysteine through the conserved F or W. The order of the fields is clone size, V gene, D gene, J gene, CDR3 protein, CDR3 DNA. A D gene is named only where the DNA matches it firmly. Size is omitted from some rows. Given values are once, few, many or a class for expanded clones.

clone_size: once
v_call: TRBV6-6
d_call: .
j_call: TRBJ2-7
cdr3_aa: CASSYSIGSEYEQYF
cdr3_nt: TGTGCCAGCAGTTACTCGATAGGGTCGGAGTACGAGCAGTACTTC

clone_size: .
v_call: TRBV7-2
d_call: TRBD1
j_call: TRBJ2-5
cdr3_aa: CASSLDWGLGQGARETQYF
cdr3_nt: TGTGCCAGCAGCTTAGATTGGGGATTGGGACAGGGGGCTAGGGAGACCCAGTACTTC

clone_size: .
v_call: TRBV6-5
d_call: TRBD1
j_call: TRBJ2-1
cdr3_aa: CASSNTGGGEQFF
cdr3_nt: TGTGCCAGCAGCAATACAGGGGGCGGTGAGCAGTTCTTC

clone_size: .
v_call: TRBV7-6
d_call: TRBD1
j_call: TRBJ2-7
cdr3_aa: CASSLQPGTEYEQYF
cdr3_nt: TGTGCCAGCAGCCTCCAACCCGGGACAGAGTACGAGCAGTACTTC

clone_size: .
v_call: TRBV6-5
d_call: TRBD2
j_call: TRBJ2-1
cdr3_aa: CASSTLAGAYNEQFF
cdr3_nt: TGTGCCAGCAGTACCTTAGCGGGAGCCTACAATGAGCAGTTCTTC

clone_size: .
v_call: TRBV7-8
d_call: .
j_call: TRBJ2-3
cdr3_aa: CASSAGGGLTDTQYF
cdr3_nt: TGTGCCAGCAGCGCCGGGGGAGGACTGACAGATACGCAGTATTTT

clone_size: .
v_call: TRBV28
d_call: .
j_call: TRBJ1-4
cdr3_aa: CASSLVSPGLATNEKLFF
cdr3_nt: TGTGCCAGCAGTTTAGTTAGTCCAGGCCTTGCAACTAATGAAAAACTGTTTTTT

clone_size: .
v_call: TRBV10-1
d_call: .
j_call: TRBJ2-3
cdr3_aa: CASSAGSTDTQYF
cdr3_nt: TGCGCCAGCAGTGCGGGCAGCACAGATACGCAGTATTTT

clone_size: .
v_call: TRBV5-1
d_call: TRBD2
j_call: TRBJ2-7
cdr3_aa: CASSFSGGSREQYF
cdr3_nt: TGCGCCAGCAGCTTTAGCGGGGGTTCGCGTGAGCAGTACTTC

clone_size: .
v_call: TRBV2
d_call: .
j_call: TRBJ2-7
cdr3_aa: CASIRTQRGEQYF
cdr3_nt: TGTGCCAGCATTAGGACCCAACGGGGCGAGCAGTACTTC

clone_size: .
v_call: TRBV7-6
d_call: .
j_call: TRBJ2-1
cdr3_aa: CASSLAGGGEQFF
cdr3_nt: TGTGCCAGCAGCTTAGCGGGAGGGGGTGAGCAGTTCTTC

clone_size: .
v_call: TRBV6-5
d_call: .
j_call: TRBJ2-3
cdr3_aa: CASSYRPRADTQYF
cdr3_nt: TGTGCCAGCAGTTACCGCCCTAGGGCAGATACGCAGTATTTT

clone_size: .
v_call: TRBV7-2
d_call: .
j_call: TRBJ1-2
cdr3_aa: CASSLVEGYGYTF
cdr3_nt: TGTGCCAGCAGCTTAGTAGAGGGATATGGCTACACCTTC

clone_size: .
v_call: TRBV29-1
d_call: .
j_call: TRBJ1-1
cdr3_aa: CSARTGSTEAFF
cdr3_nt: TGCAGCGCAAGGACTGGGAGCACTGAAGCTTTCTTT

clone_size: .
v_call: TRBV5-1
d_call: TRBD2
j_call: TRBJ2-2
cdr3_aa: CASSPGRLAGGFGELFF
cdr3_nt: TGCGCCAGCAGCCCGGGACGACTAGCGGGAGGTTTCGGGGAGCTGTTTTTT

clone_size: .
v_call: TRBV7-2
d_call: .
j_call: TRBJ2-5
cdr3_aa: CASSPAGLSRGTQYF
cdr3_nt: TGTGCCAGCAGCCCAGCGGGACTTTCCAGGGGGACCCAGTACTTC

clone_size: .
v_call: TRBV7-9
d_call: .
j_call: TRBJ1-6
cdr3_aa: CASSLRKPYNSPLHF
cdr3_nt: TGTGCCAGCAGCTTAAGGAAACCTTATAATTCACCCCTCCACTTT

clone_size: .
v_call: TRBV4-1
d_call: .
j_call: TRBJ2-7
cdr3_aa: CASSQVLKAVASEQYF
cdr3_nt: TGCGCCAGCAGCCAAGTACTAAAGGCAGTCGCTTCCGAGCAGTACTTC

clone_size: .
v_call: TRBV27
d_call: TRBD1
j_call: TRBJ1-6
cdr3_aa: CASTKDRVNSPLHF
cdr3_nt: TGTGCCAGCACCAAGGACAGGGTCAATTCACCCCTCCACTTT

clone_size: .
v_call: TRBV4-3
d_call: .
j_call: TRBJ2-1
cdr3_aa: CASSQDVHRQKAVIQGLNEQFF
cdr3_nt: TGCGCCAGCAGCCAAGACGTACACCGCCAAAAAGCAGTTATACAGGGTTTGAATGAGCAGTTCTTC

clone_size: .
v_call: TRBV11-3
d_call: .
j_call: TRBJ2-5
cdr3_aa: CASSPGPDGLGETQYF
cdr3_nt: TGTGCCAGCAGCCCAGGACCCGACGGGCTAGGGGAGACCCAGTACTTC

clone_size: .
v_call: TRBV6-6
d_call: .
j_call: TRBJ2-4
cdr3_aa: CASSPTLKEDIQYF
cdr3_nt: TGTGCCAGCAGTCCGACCCTCAAGGAAGACATTCAGTACTTC

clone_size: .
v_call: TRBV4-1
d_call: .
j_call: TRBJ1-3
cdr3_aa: CASSQDRGVFSGNTIYF
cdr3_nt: TGCGCCAGCAGCCAAGATAGGGGAGTCTTCTCTGGAAACACCATATATTTT

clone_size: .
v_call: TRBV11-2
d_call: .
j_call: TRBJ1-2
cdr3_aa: CASATLMGVGRYGYTF
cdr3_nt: TGTGCCAGCGCGACTTTAATGGGGGTGGGTCGCTATGGCTACACCTTC

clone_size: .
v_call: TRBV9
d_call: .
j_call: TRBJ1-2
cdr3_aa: CASSVVAHLTYGYTF
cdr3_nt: TGTGCCAGCAGCGTAGTAGCCCATTTAACCTATGGCTACACCTTC

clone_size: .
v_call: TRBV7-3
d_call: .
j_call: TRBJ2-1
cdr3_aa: CASSSDSLANNEQFF
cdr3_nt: TGTGCCAGCAGCTCGGACTCCCTGGCAAACAATGAGCAGTTCTTC

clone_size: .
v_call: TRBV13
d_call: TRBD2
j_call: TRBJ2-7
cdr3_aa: CASSPSGLADLYF
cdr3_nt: TGTGCCAGCAGCCCATCAGGACTAGCGGATCTGTACTTC

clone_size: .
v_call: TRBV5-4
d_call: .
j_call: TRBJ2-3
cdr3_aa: CASSLGSTDTQYF
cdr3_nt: TGTGCCAGCAGCCTGGGCAGCACAGATACGCAGTATTTT

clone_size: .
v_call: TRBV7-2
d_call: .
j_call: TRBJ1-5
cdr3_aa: CASSWSPENQPQHF
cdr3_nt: TGTGCCAGCAGCTGGAGCCCCGAGAATCAGCCCCAGCATTTT

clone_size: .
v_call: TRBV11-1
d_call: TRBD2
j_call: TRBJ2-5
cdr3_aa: CASSPPGLGVETQYF
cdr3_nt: TGTGCCAGCAGCCCACCGGGACTAGGAGTCGAGACCCAGTACTTC

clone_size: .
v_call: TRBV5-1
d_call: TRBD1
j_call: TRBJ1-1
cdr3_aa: CASSLEAAGGAEAFF
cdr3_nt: TGCGCCAGCAGCTTGGAGGCGGCAGGGGGAGCTGAAGCTTTCTTT